Listed here are 26 T cell receptor beta chains from one sample, sequenced in a study of T cells in Graves' hyperthyroidism and ophthalmopathy. RNA transcripts yielded amplified TCR beta CDR3 regions. When the TCR CDR3 underwent first-round RT-PCR, the HTBI primer set was used. MiXCR, run by TCRdb on the multiplex PCR reads, gives a single entry per CDR3 protein. The sample holds fewer than 600,000 distinct CDR3 sequences; 11% to 15% are singletons and the top ten take approximately 14%. The sequenced sample consisted of blood. The receptor set was obtained from a middle-aged woman with Graves' hyperthyroidism.

This clonotype was counted at least ten times. V and J are TRBV28 and TRBJ2-7, with 9 bases matching TRBD1. V was clipped by 5 bases and J by 3 bases; unmatched bases: 14. The CDR3 loop spans 17 amino acids. The V gene's germline CDR1 is MDHEN and CDR2 SYDVKM. The DNA for the CDR3 is TGTGCCAGCAGTCCCCTAACCCTACAGGGGGCAAACTACGAGCAGTACTTC. It encodes CASSPLTLQGANYEQYF.

The sample holds many counts of this clonotype. J is TRBJ1-4 and V is TRBV28; D is possibly TRBD1 (6 bases). The CDR3 extends over 16 amino acids. Per germline, CDR1 MDHEN and CDR2 SYDVKM. V was clipped by 3 bases and J by 2 bases, with 13 bases between them. This chain's CDR3 is CASSLDPQGTNEKLFF. CDR3 nucleotide sequence: TGTGCCAGCAGTTTGGACCCACAGGGTACTAATGAAAAACTGTTTTTT.

On this clonotype: A junction boundary mismatches the germline segment, possibly from a read error. This chain joins TRBV5-1 and TRBJ1-5, with D possibly TRBD1 on 5 matching bases. CDR1 SGHRS and CDR2 YFSETQ come from the germline V gene. The length of the CDR3 is 14 residues. CDR3 protein: CPSSPGTYNQPQHF. The CDR3 DNA follows: TGCCCCAGCAGCCCCGGGACGTACAATCAGCCCCAGCATTTT.

The chain recombines TRBV20-1 with TRBJ2-7, with 10 bases aligning to TRBD1. The CDR3 covers 16 residues. V was clipped by 6 bases and J by 2 bases; unmatched bases: 13. The V gene's germline CDR1 is DFQATT and CDR2 SNEGSKA (reference sequence). The DNA for the CDR3 is TGCAGTGCCAATCCCGGGACAGGGGCCGGGGCCTACGAGCAGTACTTC. This codes for CSANPGTGAGAYEQYF.

This clonotype was picked up one time. The junction departs from germline at one end; a sequencing error may be responsible. The rearrangement joins TRBV6-2 or TRBV6-3 to TRBJ1-4; no clear D. Germline CDR1 and CDR2: MNHEY and SVGEGT. The CDR3 has 16 amino acids. Here the CDR3 DNA reads TGTGCCAGCAGCGACCAGGTCGAATTTGGTTATGAAAAACTGTCTTTT. This encodes CASSDQVEFGYEKLSF.

Details on this clonotype: A read error is possible here, since a much larger clone lies one base away. This chain joins TRBV2 and TRBJ2-5, with TRBD1 as a possible D gene (5 bases). Germline assignment: CDR1 SNHLY and CDR2 FYNNEI. Trimming took 1 base from V and 3 from J, leaving 15 bases between them. The CDR3 sequence is 16 residues long. CDR3 DNA: TGTGCCAGCAGTGAAGACAGGAGTGGTTTTAAAGAGACCCAGTACTTC. Its protein product is CASSEDRSGFKETQYF. The full variable domain, its missing parts supplied by reference TRBV2 and TRBJ2-5, is EPEVTQTPSHQVTQMGQEVILRCVPISNHLYFYWYRQILGQKVEFLVSFYNNEISEKSEIFDDQFSVERPDGSNFTLKIRSTKLEDSAMYFCASSEDRSGFKETQYFGPGTRLLVL.

This clonotype was detected many times. The rearrangement joins TRBV12-3 or TRBV12-4 to TRBJ2-7, with TRBD2 identical over 11 bases. Trimming removed 5 bases from V and 4 bases from J; junction bases left unmatched: 7. The CDR3 has 15 residues. CDR3 residues: CASSITSGSLYEQYF. DNA for the CDR3: TGTGCCAGCAGTATAACTAGCGGGAGTTTATACGAGCAGTACTTC.

V is TRBV2 and J is TRBJ2-2; TRBD2 matches at 16 bases. Germline CDR1 reads SNHLY; CDR2 reads FYNNEI. This CDR3 comprises 17 residues. The J segment lost 9 bases and the V segment lost 6 bases, leaving 10 bases of the junction unmatched. CDR3 bases: TGTGCCAGCAGCCCTCTCCCGGGACTAGCGGGAGGGAGGGAGCTGTTTTTT. Translation: CASSPLPGLAGGRELFF.

There are many counts of this clonotype. This chain uses TRBV7-2 with TRBJ2-4; 7 bases match TRBD1. CDR1 is SGHTA, CDR2 FQGNSA, per germline. V lost 4 bases to trimming and J lost 9 bases; unmatched junction nucleotides: 3. CDR3 length: 12 residues. The CDR3 coding sequence is TGTGCCAGCAGCTCAAACAGGGGCATTCAGTACTTC. This translates into CASSSNRGIQYF.

This clonotype has at least ten counts. The V gene is TRBV29-1, the J gene TRBJ1-5, with D possibly matching TRBD1 (5 bases). This CDR3 is built from 16 residues. The V end was cut by 0 bases, the J end by 6 bases, with 18 bases between. Germline values: CDR1 SQVTM, CDR2 ANQGSEA. DNA of the CDR3: TGCAGCGTTGAAGATCTTCAGGGTATAGCAAGTCAGCCCCAGCATTTT. Translated, it gives CSVEDLQGIASQPQHF.

This clonotype was counted at least ten times. The chain has TRBV11-3 and TRBJ2-1; perhaps TRBD1 as D (6 bases). The CDR3 covers 16 residues. V gave up 4 bases and J gave up 4 bases, with 17 bases separating them. The germline CDR1 and CDR2 sequences are SGHNT and YENEEA. The CDR3 bases are TGTGCCAGCAGCTCCCTGACAGGCCCACCGTACAATGAGCAGTTCTTC. This translates into CASSSLTGPPYNEQFF.

This clonotype was seen ten or more times. The chain couples TRBV28 to TRBJ1-5; D remains ambiguous. The CDR3 runs 13 residues. Germline CDR1 and CDR2: MDHEN and SYDVKM. V gave up 9 bases and J gave up 5 bases, with 14 bases separating them. The CDR3, as DNA: TGTGCCAGTACCAGCCCTGGGTATCAGCCCCAGCATTTT. Translation: CASTSPGYQPQHF. Combining the CDR3 with reference TRBV28 and TRBJ1-5 gives the whole variable domain DVKVTQSSRYLVKRTGEKVFLECVQDMDHENMFWYRQDPGLGLRLIYFSYDVKMKEKGDIPEGYSVSREKKERFSLILESASTNQTSMYLCASTSPGYQPQHFGDGTRLSIL.

This clonotype came up many times. The gene calls are TRBV12-3 or TRBV12-4 and TRBJ2-7, with 11 bases that match TRBD1. V shed 6 bases and J 5 bases; nucleotides not matched to a gene: 9. The CDR3 loop spans 15 amino acids. In DNA form, the CDR3 reads TGTGCCAGCAGCTCCCGCCCGGGACAGGGGGACGAGCAGTACTTC. It codes for CASSSRPGQGDEQYF.

This clonotype was seen only a few times. This sequence joins TRBV28 and TRBJ2-6, with D tentatively TRBD2 (6 bases). This CDR3 has 14 amino acids. CDR1 is MDHEN and CDR2 is SYDVKM in the germline V gene. The V end was cut by 6 bases, the J end by 5 bases, with 11 bases between. DNA for the CDR3: TGTGCCAGCAGGGGGGGACGGAGGGCCAACGTCCTGACTTTC. Encoded protein: CASRGGRRANVLTF.

The chain couples TRBV2 to TRBJ2-7, with 9 bases fitting TRBD1. V was pared by 3 bases and J by 5 bases, with 11 bases of the junction left unmatched. Germline V CDR1 and CDR2: SNHLY, FYNNEI. The CDR3 runs 16 residues. CDR3 nucleotide sequence: TGTGCCAGCAGTGATACCCGGACAGGGGCAGTAAACGAGCAGTACTTC. Its translation is CASSDTRTGAVNEQYF.

The table lists this clonotype with a few counts. This chain links TRBV19 with TRBJ2-5, with D possibly being TRBD2 (6 bases). Germline V CDR1 and CDR2: LNHDA, SQIVND (reference sequence). V lost 0 bases and J 6 bases, leaving 17 bases between the germline ends. This CDR3 has 16 amino acids. CDR3 sequence (DNA): TGTGCCAGTAGTATAGATCACACGGCCGGCGGGAAGACCCAGTACTTC. It is translated as CASSIDHTAGGKTQYF.

In this sample, this clonotype turned up once. The V gene is TRBV6-1, the J gene TRBJ1-2, with D possibly being TRBD1 (5 bases). The CDR3 has 11 amino acids. Germline CDR1 and CDR2: MNHNS and SASEGT. V shed 10 bases and J shed 8 bases, with 14 bases lying between them. As DNA, the CDR3 is TGTGCCACCCAGGGATTCTCGGGCTACACCTTC. As protein: CATQGFSGYTF.

This clonotype was seen at least ten times. The chain recombines TRBV5-1 with TRBJ2-7; D might be TRBD1 (6 bases). The CDR3 consists of 15 residues. Trimming stripped 0 bases from V and 0 bases from J, with 10 bases between. CDR1 and CDR2 (germline): SGHRS, YFSETQ. The CDR3, as DNA: TGCGCCAGCAGCTTGGATATAGGGGGCTCCTACGAGCAGTACTTC. It codes for CASSLDIGGSYEQYF.

In its sample, this clonotype was seen a few times. The J gene is TRBJ2-6, the V gene TRBV12-3 or TRBV12-4; D is uncertain. This CDR3 region has 15 residues. V gave up 1 base and J gave up 0 bases, with 4 bases separating them. The CDR3 bases are TGTGCCAGCAGTTTAGGCCTCTCTGGGGCCAACGTCCTGACTTTC. Amino acid sequence: CASSLGLSGANVLTF.

The rearrangement uses TRBV12-3 or TRBV12-4 and TRBJ2-3, with 7 bases identical to TRBD2. This CDR3 is built from 16 residues. The ends lost 5 bases at V and 0 bases at J; junction bases unmatched: 8. The CDR3 sequence: CASSPILALSTDTQYF. Here the CDR3 DNA reads TGTGCCAGCAGTCCAATACTAGCGTTAAGCACAGATACGCAGTATTTT.

The V call is TRBV28, the J call TRBJ1-3; D remains unclear. The CDR3 contains 11 residues. Between the trimmed V and J ends, which lost 2 bases and 7 bases, there was a span of 3 bases. Germline loops: CDR1 MDHEN, CDR2 SYDVKM. The CDR3 DNA reads as TGTGCCAGCAGTTTAATGAACACCATATATTTT. Translated: CASSLMNTIYF.

This clonotype was detected a few times. The chain uses TRBV6-5 and TRBJ2-2; D unresolved. The CDR3 has 14 amino acids. V dropped 0 bases and J dropped 7 bases, with 9 bases sitting between them. Germline V gene data show CDR1 as MNHEY and CDR2 as SVGAGI. The CDR3 coding sequence is TGTGCCAGCAGTTACTCGATAATCCGCGGGGAGCTGTTTTTT. This sequence encodes CASSYSIIRGELFF.

The chain is built from TRBV2 and TRBJ2-2; D remains unclear. Per germline, CDR1 SNHLY and CDR2 FYNNEI. The CDR3 contains 14 residues. The germline V and J ends were trimmed by 3 bases and 0 bases, with 5 bases remaining between them. CDR3 coding DNA: TGTGCCAGCAGTGATACGGCGAACACCGGGGAGCTGTTTTTT. Its protein product is CASSDTANTGELFF.

This clonotype was found many times. The genes are TRBV28 and TRBJ2-2; 9 nucleotides match TRBD1. V shed 4 bases and J 3 bases; nucleotides not matched to a gene: 12. The germline gives CDR1 MDHEN, CDR2 SYDVKM. The CDR3 extends over 18 amino acids. The CDR3 nucleotides are TGTGCCAGCAGTTCTCATATGCCGGGACAGGGAGACACCGGGGAGCTGTTTTTT. As protein: CASSSHMPGQGDTGELFF. The variable domain in full, completed from reference TRBV28 and TRBJ2-2, reads DVKVTQSSRYLVKRTGEKVFLECVQDMDHENMFWYRQDPGLGLRLIYFSYDVKMKEKGDIPEGYSVSREKKERFSLILESASTNQTSMYLCASSSHMPGQGDTGELFFGEGSRLTVL.

V usage is TRBV11-2 and J usage is TRBJ2-5, with a tentative D call TRBD2 (6 bases). Trimming stripped 5 bases from V and 3 bases from J, with 10 bases between. Germline values: CDR1 SGHAT, CDR2 FQNNGV. This CDR3 region has 13 residues. CDR3 coding DNA: TGTGCCAGCAGCCTCTGGACTAAAGAGACCCAGTACTTC. It encodes CASSLWTKETQYF. The full variable domain, its missing parts supplied by reference TRBV11-2 and TRBJ2-5, is EAGVAQSPRYKIIEKRQSVAFWCNPISGHATLYWYQQILGQGPKLLIQFQNNGVVDDSQLPKDRFSAERLKGVDSTLKIQPAKLEDSAVYLCASSLWTKETQYFGPGTRLLVL.

This clonotype has a handful of counts. V is TRBV4-1 and J is TRBJ2-1; 13 nucleotides align to TRBD2. Germline V lookup: CDR1 MGHRA, CDR2 YSYEKL. V lost 4 bases to trimming and J lost 10 bases; unmatched junction nucleotides: 10. The CDR3 totals 16 residues. As DNA, the CDR3 is TGCGCCAGCAGCCCCAAACGGACTAGCGGGAGTGGGGAGCAGTTCTTC. This sequence encodes CASSPKRTSGSGEQFF.